Presented here are 10 T cell receptor beta chains from one specimen sequenced in a study of patients and donors after allogeneic stem cell transplantation (dated by TCRdb to between 2020 and 2021). The library was made by RT-PCR. Sequencing was performed on a NextSeq 550. TCRdb reprocessing: public reads trimmed at Q25 with fastp, clones called with MiXCR, in-frame beta chains kept. Records with the same CDR3 protein are collapsed into one entry carrying the most frequent genes and DNA. This sample lists about 400,000 distinct CDR3 sequences; 16% were detected once. 7.2% of the sample rests with the top ten. The specimen was blood, either unsorted or a sorted T cell fraction (not recorded which). The receptors were sampled from a human donor who was either an allogeneic HSCT recipient or a stem cell or donor lymphocyte infusion donor (not recorded which). It is not recorded whose cells these are; they may come from a transplant donor.

The sample holds a few counts of this clonotype. This sequence joins TRBV7-3 and TRBJ2-3, with D unresolved. Trimming removed 5 bases from V and 3 bases from J, with 9 bases in between. CDR1 SGHTA and CDR2 FQGTGA come from the germline V gene. The CDR3 runs to 13 residues. The CDR3 here is CASSPFTTDTQYF. The CDR3 DNA sequence: TGTGCCAGCAGCCCTTTCACTACAGATACGCAGTATTTT.

This clonotype was observed at least ten times. The gene calls are TRBV24-1 and TRBJ2-7; D perhaps matches TRBD1 (5 bases). This CDR3 region has 13 residues. Trimming took off 4 bases at V and 4 bases at J, with 10 bases between the two ends. In germline, CDR1 is KGHDR, CDR2 SFDVKD. In nucleotides, the CDR3 is TGTGCCACCAGTGAGCCAAACAGGTACGAGCAGTACTTC. This translates into CATSEPNRYEQYF.

V usage is TRBV5-1 and J usage is TRBJ1-1; a weak D match, TRBD1 (6 bases). The germline V gene has CDR1 SGHRS and CDR2 YFSETQ. The CDR3 extends over 15 amino acids. The ends were cut back, 4 bases at V and 7 bases at J, with 20 bases in the middle. This CDR3 is CASSRNAETGREAFF. The CDR3 DNA follows: TGCGCCAGCAGCCGGAACGCTGAAACAGGGCGTGAAGCTTTCTTT.

This clonotype was recorded a few times. The rearrangement joins TRBV20-1 to TRBJ1-1, with a tentative D call TRBD1 (5 bases). The V gene's germline CDR1 is DFQATT and CDR2 SNEGSKA (reference sequence). The CDR3 covers 10 residues. The CDR3 coding sequence is TGCAGGCTGGGGGAGAGGGGAACTTTCTTT. This gives the protein CRLGERGTFF.

This clonotype came up a few times. The V and J genes are TRBV9 and TRBJ1-2; D not resolved. V lost 3 bases and J lost 7, with 13 bases in between. Per germline, CDR1 SGDLS and CDR2 YYNGEE. This CDR3 is 13 amino acids long. The CDR3 sequence is CASSAPRLTGYTF. In DNA, the CDR3 is TGTGCCAGCAGCGCTCCCAGGTTGACTGGCTACACCTTC.

The rearrangement links TRBV12-3 or TRBV12-4 to TRBJ1-1; TRBD1 might be the D (5 bases). This CDR3 comprises 11 residues. Here the CDR3 reads CTSRESAEAFF. Here the CDR3 DNA reads TGTACAAGCAGGGAGAGCGCTGAAGCTTTCTTT.

The CDR3 coding sequence is TGTGCCAGCAGTGAATTCCCCCGCCTAGCGGGGGCTAAGAGCACAGATACGCAGTATTTT. Its protein is CASSEFPRLAGAKSTDTQYF. V gene TRBV2 combines with J gene TRBJ2-3; 10 nucleotides agree with TRBD2. Germline-derived CDR1 and CDR2 are SNHLY and FYNNEI. V was clipped by 2 bases and J by 0 bases; unmatched bases: 14. This CDR3 is 20 amino acids long.

V gene TRBV30 combines with J gene TRBJ1-1; TRBD1 is a possible D gene (6 bases). This CDR3 is built from 12 residues. From germline, CDR1 is GTSNPN and CDR2 SVGIG (reference sequence). The V end lost 1 base, the J end lost 7 bases, and 10 bases lay between the germline ends. The CDR3 nucleotides read TGTGCCTGGAGTGGGGGGGCGGGTGAAGCTTTCTTT. It codes for CAWSGGAGEAFF.

The chain joins TRBV25-1 to TRBJ1-2; D uncertain. This CDR3 is 14 amino acids long. V lost 3 bases to trimming and J lost 1 base, with 9 bases between them. Germline values: CDR1 MGHDK, CDR2 SYGVNS. The CDR3 sequence is CASSETGNNYGYTF. DNA of the CDR3: TGTGCCAGCAGTGAGACCGGGAATAACTATGGCTACACCTTC.

The gene calls are TRBV20-1 and TRBJ2-3, with 7 bases aligning to TRBD2. The CDR3 has 13 amino acids. The J segment lost 4 bases and the V segment lost 3 bases, leaving 4 bases of the junction unmatched. From germline, CDR1 is DFQATT and CDR2 SNEGSKA (reference sequence). The CDR3 sequence is CSASLLAADTQYF. In nucleotides, the CDR3 is TGCAGTGCTAGTCTTCTAGCGGCAGATACGCAGTATTTT.